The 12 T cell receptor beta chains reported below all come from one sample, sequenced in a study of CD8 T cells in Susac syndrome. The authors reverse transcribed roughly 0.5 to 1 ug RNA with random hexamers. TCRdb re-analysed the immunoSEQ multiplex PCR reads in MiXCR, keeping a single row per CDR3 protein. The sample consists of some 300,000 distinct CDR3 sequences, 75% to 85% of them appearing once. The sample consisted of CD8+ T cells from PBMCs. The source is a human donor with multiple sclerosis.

The DNA of the CDR3 is TGTGCCAGCAGTGCGGCCCAGCGGAGGGGGTACGAGCAGTACTTC. It translates to CASSAAQRRGYEQYF. The chain joins TRBV25-1 to TRBJ2-7; D is possibly TRBD1 or TRBD2 (6 bases each). CDR1 MGHDK and CDR2 SYGVNS come from the germline V gene. The CDR3 spans 15 residues. V was clipped by 4 bases and J by 4 bases, with 17 bases between them.

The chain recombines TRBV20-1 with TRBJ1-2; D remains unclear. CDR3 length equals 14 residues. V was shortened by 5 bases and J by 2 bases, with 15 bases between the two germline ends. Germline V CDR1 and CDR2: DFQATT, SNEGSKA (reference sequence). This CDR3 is CSADSLGHNYGYTF. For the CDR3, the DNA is TGCAGTGCTGATTCCCTCGGGCACAACTATGGCTACACCTTC.

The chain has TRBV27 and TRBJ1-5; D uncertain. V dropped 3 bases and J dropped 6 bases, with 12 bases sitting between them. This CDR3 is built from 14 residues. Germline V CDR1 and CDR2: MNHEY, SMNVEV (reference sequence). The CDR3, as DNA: TGTGCCAGCAGTTTTTCAGGTGGTACTCAGCCCCAGCATTTT. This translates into CASSFSGGTQPQHF.

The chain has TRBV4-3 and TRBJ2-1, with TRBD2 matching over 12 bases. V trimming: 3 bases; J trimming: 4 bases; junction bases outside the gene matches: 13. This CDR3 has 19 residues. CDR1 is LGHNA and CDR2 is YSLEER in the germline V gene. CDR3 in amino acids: CASSHELTSGSLSYNEQFF. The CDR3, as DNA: TGCGCCAGCAGCCATGAATTGACTAGCGGGAGCCTCTCATACAATGAGCAGTTCTTC.

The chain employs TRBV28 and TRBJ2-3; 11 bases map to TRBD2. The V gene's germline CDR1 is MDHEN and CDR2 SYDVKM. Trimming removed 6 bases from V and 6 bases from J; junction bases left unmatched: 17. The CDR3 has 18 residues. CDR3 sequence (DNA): TGTGCCAGCAGCCCCGGCTCAGACGGGACTAGCGGTTTTGATACGCAGTATTTT. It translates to CASSPGSDGTSGFDTQYF.

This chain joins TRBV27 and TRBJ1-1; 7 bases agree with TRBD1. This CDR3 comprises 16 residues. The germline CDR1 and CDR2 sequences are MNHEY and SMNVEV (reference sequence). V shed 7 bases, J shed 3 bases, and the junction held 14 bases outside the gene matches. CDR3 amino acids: CASTLGPRGTDTEAFF. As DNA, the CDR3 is TGTGCCAGCACCCTAGGGCCCAGGGGGACGGACACTGAAGCTTTCTTT.

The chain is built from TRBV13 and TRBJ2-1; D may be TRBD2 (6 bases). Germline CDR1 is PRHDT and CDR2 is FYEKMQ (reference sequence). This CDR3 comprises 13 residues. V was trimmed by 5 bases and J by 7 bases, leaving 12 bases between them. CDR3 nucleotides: TGTGCCAGCAGCGCTAGCGCCCGGAATGAGCAGTTCTTC. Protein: CASSASARNEQFF.

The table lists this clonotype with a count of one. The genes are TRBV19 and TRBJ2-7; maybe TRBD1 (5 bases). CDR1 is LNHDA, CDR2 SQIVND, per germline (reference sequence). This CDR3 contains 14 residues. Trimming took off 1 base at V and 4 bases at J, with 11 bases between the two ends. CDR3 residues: CASSIAGLDYEQYF. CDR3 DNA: TGTGCCAGTAGTATAGCAGGGTTGGATTACGAGCAGTACTTC.

The CDR3 reads CASSLAWRGPPGNEQFF. The CDR3 region has the DNA TGTGCCAGCAGCTTGGCCTGGCGGGGGCCCCCCGGCAATGAGCAGTTCTTC. The chain has TRBV5-6 and TRBJ2-1; the D gene is possibly TRBD2 (7 bases). The CDR3 runs 17 residues. CDR1 SGHDT and CDR2 YYEEEE come from the germline V gene. Trimming cost V 0 bases and J 6 bases, with 19 bases left between them.

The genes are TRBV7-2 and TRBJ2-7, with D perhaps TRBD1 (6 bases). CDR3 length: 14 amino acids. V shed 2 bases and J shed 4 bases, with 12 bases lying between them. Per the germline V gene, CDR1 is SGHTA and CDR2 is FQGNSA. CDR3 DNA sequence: TGTGCCAGCAGCTTACCAGGACAGCAGTACGAGCAGTACTTC. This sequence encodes CASSLPGQQYEQYF.

This CDR3 is CASSLFTVPSGSTDTQYF. CDR3 coding DNA: TGTGCCAGCAGCTTATTTACTGTCCCTAGCGGGAGCACAGATACGCAGTATTTT. V usage is TRBV11-2 and J usage is TRBJ2-3; 8 bases match TRBD2. The CDR3 is made up of 18 amino acids. The J segment lost 0 bases and the V segment lost 2 bases, leaving 10 bases of the junction unmatched. In germline, CDR1 is SGHAT, CDR2 FQNNGV.

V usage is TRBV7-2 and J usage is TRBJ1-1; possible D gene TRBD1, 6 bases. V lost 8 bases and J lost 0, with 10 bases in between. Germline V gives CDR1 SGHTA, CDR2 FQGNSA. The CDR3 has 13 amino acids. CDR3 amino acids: CASPGDMNTEAFF. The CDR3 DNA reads TGTGCCAGCCCCGGGGACATGAACACTGAAGCTTTCTTT.